Below are 30 T cell receptor beta chains sequenced from a single sample in a study of cytomegalovirus exposure and HLA in healthy donors. 13 Jbeta primers and 60 Vbeta primers were used for the PCR. The protocol was immunoSEQ multiplex PCR, while the TCRdb copy is restricted to in-frame clones and leaves out a portion. The table shows about 91,000 clones, with more than 80% occurring only once. The specimen sequenced was PBMCs. The receptors originated from a man between 18 and 35 years old in good health and CMV-seronegative.

V is TRBV7-9 and J is TRBJ1-1; D not certain. Trimming took off 5 bases at V and 2 bases at J, with 24 bases between the two ends. The CDR3 has 18 amino acids. Germline V lookup: CDR1 SEHNR, CDR2 FQNEAQ (reference sequence). The CDR3, as DNA: TGTGCCAGCAGCACGACGAGGCTCGGGGTTGAACCCAACACTGAAGCTTTCTTT. Protein product: CASSTTRLGVEPNTEAFF.

V is TRBV28 and J is TRBJ2-2; 9 bases map to TRBD2. V shed 1 base, J shed 10 bases, and the junction held 10 bases outside the gene matches. Germline lookup yields CDR1 MDHEN and CDR2 SYDVKM. CDR3 length equals 16 residues. The CDR3: CASSLSAGGPLAELFF. DNA of the CDR3: TGTGCCAGCAGTTTATCTGCGGGAGGGCCCTTAGCGGAGCTGTTTTTT.

V is TRBV7-2 and J is TRBJ1-2, with D uncertain. The ends were cut back, 1 base at V and 7 bases at J, with 7 bases in the middle. CDR1 and CDR2 from the germline V gene are SGHTA and FQGNSA. The CDR3 totals 12 residues. CDR3 sequence reads: CASSLVEGGYTF. The CDR3 bases are TGTGCCAGCAGCTTAGTGGAGGGTGGCTACACCTTC.

Comment on this clone: At one end, the junction sequence differs from germline, possibly due to a read error. The V gene is TRBV7-9, the J gene TRBJ2-5, with 12 nucleotides matching TRBD1. This CDR3 contains 15 residues. Looked up from germline, CDR1 is SEHNR and CDR2 is FQNEAQ (reference sequence). The CDR3: CSSSWGQGAMETQYF. The CDR3 DNA reads TGTTCCAGCTCCTGGGGACAGGGGGCGATGGAGACCCAGTACTTC.

The chain recombines TRBV5-6 with TRBJ2-4; 9 bases map to TRBD1. V shed 4 bases, J shed 2 bases, and the junction held 7 bases outside the gene matches. Germline CDR1 is SGHDT and CDR2 is YYEEEE. CDR3 length equals 16 residues. The CDR3 loop is CASSPQGALTKNIQYF. The CDR3 DNA sequence: TGTGCCAGCAGCCCACAGGGGGCTTTAACCAAAAACATTCAGTACTTC. Based on the CDR3 plus reference TRBV5-6 and TRBJ2-4, the full variable domain is DAGVTQSPTHLIKTRGQQVTLRCSPKSGHDTVSWYQQALGQGPQFIFQYYEEEERQRGNFPDRFSGHQFPNYSSELNVNALLLGDSALYLCASSPQGALTKNIQYFGAGTRLSVL.

This chain joins TRBV11-2 and TRBJ1-5, with 7 bases aligning to TRBD1. CDR1 and CDR2 from the germline V gene are SGHAT and FQNNGV. This CDR3 region has 15 residues. With 1 base clipped from V and 3 bases from J, the junction kept 3 bases outside the gene matches. The CDR3, as DNA: TGTGCCAGCAGCTTAGGGGACAGCATCAATCAGCCCCAGCATTTT. Amino acid sequence: CASSLGDSINQPQHF.

The V call is TRBV13, the J call TRBJ2-1; TRBD2 aligns across 9 bases. With 5 bases clipped from V and 8 bases from J, the junction kept 16 bases outside the gene matches. Germline CDR1 reads PRHDT; CDR2 reads FYEKMQ (reference sequence). The CDR3 extends over 17 amino acids. The CDR3 bases are TGTGCCAGCAGCCGCATGGGGGATAGCGGGAGTATTCATGAGCAGTTCTTC. As protein: CASSRMGDSGSIHEQFF.

This clone showed up just once. The junction departs from germline at one end; a sequencing error may be responsible. The CDR3 region is CSSSGRGSSGNTIYF. The DNA of the CDR3 is TGTTCCAGCAGCGGGAGGGGGAGCTCTGGAAACACCATATATTTT. The chain combines TRBV7-9 with TRBJ1-3; maybe TRBD1 (6 bases). The CDR3 consists of 15 residues. Per germline, CDR1 SEHNR and CDR2 FQNEAQ (reference sequence).

This clone showed up just once. This chain joins TRBV18 and TRBJ2-2, with D perhaps TRBD1 (5 bases). The CDR3 runs 14 residues. The germline V and J ends were trimmed by 2 bases and 4 bases, with 8 bases remaining between them. Per the germline V gene, CDR1 is KGHSH and CDR2 is LQKENI. The CDR3 loop reads CASSPDQGTGELFF. For the CDR3, the DNA is TGTGCCAGCTCACCAGACCAGGGCACCGGGGAGCTGTTTTTT.

The chain couples TRBV19 to TRBJ1-5, with TRBD1 matching 7 bases. Germline CDR1 reads LNHDA; CDR2 reads SQIVND (reference sequence). CDR3 length equals 15 residues. V shed 3 bases and J 4 bases; nucleotides not matched to a gene: 6. Here the CDR3 DNA reads TGTGCCAGTAGTATCGACAGGGCCTTGAATCAGCCCCAGCATTTT. This encodes CASSIDRALNQPQHF. Based on the CDR3 plus reference TRBV19 and TRBJ1-5, the full variable domain is DGGITQSPKYLFRKEGQNVTLSCEQNLNHDAMYWYRQDPGQGLRLIYYSQIVNDFQKGDIAEGYSVSREKKESFPLTVTSAQKNPTAFYLCASSIDRALNQPQHFGDGTRLSIL.

The chain uses TRBV9 and TRBJ1-2; no firm D call. This CDR3 has 17 residues. Germline CDR1 SGDLS, CDR2 YYNGEE. Trimming took 1 base from V and 8 from J, leaving 24 bases between them. The CDR3 reads CASSVPHYNPRPQGYTF. CDR3 bases: TGTGCCAGCAGCGTACCCCATTACAACCCCCGTCCCCAGGGCTACACCTTC. Supplemented by reference TRBV9 and TRBJ1-2, the full variable domain reads DSGVTQTPKHLITATGQRVTLRCSPRSGDLSVYWYQQSLDQGLQFLIQYYNGEERAKGNILERFSAQQFPDLHSELNLSSLELGDSALYFCASSVPHYNPRPQGYTFGSGTRLTVV.

This chain links TRBV19 with TRBJ2-1; maybe TRBD2 (7 bases). CDR3 length: 15 amino acids. Trimming shortened V by 6 bases and J by 3 bases, and 15 bases separated the two germline ends. Germline assignment: CDR1 LNHDA and CDR2 SQIVND (reference sequence). The chain's CDR3 is CASSRRGGYYNEQFF. The CDR3 bases are TGTGCCAGTAGCCGAAGGGGGGGTTACTACAATGAGCAGTTCTTC.

Only one count was recorded for this clone. V gene TRBV27 combines with J gene TRBJ2-7; possible D gene TRBD1, 6 bases. This CDR3 is 14 amino acids long. CDR1 is MNHEY, CDR2 SMNVEV, per germline (reference sequence). V was trimmed by 5 bases and J by 3 bases, leaving 14 bases between them. The CDR3 protein is CASSQGLGGYEQYF. CDR3 bases: TGTGCCAGCAGTCAGGGGTTAGGGGGCTACGAGCAGTACTTC.

This chain connects TRBV30 to TRBJ1-2, with 9 bases that match TRBD1. The J segment lost 8 bases and the V segment lost 1 base, leaving 11 bases of the junction unmatched. This CDR3 spans 15 amino acids. Germline-derived CDR1 and CDR2 are GTSNPN and SVGIG (reference sequence). CDR3 sequence (DNA): TGTGCCTGGAGTGATGACAGGGGGGCGTTTTTGGGCTACACCTTC. It codes for CAWSDDRGAFLGYTF.

The CDR3 reads CASSPAGGALNTEAFF. The CDR3 coding sequence is TGTGCCAGCTCACCTGCCGGGGGGGCCCTGAACACTGAAGCTTTCTTT. J is TRBJ1-1 and V is TRBV18; D is perhaps TRBD1 (6 bases). The V end was cut by 3 bases, the J end by 0 bases, with 14 bases between. This CDR3 region has 16 residues. Germline assignment: CDR1 KGHSH and CDR2 LQKENI.

The V call is TRBV9, the J call TRBJ2-7; 11 bases are a match to TRBD2. The germline V gene encodes CDR1 SGDLS and CDR2 YYNGEE. After removal of 4 bases from V and 5 bases from J, the junction contained 5 bases not matched to a gene. This CDR3 region has 14 residues. The CDR3 loop reads CASSLSGRADEQYF. The CDR3 DNA reads TGTGCCAGCAGCCTTAGCGGGAGGGCCGACGAGCAGTACTTC.

The chain uses TRBV29-1 and TRBJ1-1; 10 positions agree with TRBD1. From germline, CDR1 is SQVTM and CDR2 ANQGSEA. The CDR3 length is 13 residues. After removal of 7 bases from V and 6 bases from J, the junction contained 8 bases not matched to a gene. Here the CDR3 reads CSERQGATPEAFF. In DNA form, the CDR3 reads TGCAGCGAACGACAGGGGGCGACCCCTGAAGCTTTCTTT. The complete variable domain, with remaining parts taken from reference TRBV29-1 and TRBJ1-1, reads SAVISQKPSRDICQRGTSLTIQCQVDSQVTMMFWYRQQPGQSLTLIATANQGSEATYESGFVIDKFPISRPNLTFSTLTVSNMSPEDSSIYLCSERQGATPEAFFGQGTRLTVV.

This clone occurred once. The chain has TRBV29-1 and TRBJ2-5; D perhaps matches TRBD1 (5 bases). Germline V gene data show CDR1 as SQVTM and CDR2 as ANQGSEA. V lost 0 bases, J lost 4 bases, and 15 bases lay in between. The CDR3 totals 15 residues. CDR3 region: CSVEDGHIRGETQYF. CDR3 sequence (DNA): TGCAGCGTTGAAGATGGTCACATTAGGGGAGAGACCCAGTACTTC.

This clone was seen a handful of times. This chain connects TRBV15 to TRBJ2-4; D remains unclear. V lost 0 bases and J 0 bases, leaving 15 bases between the germline ends. This CDR3 has 18 residues. Germline V gene data show CDR1 as LNHNV and CDR2 as YYDKDF (reference sequence). The CDR3 reads CATSREKPTELAKNIQYF. The CDR3 DNA sequence: TGTGCCACCAGCAGAGAAAAACCGACGGAGTTAGCCAAAAACATTCAGTACTTC.

This chain uses TRBV7-8 with TRBJ2-5, with D possibly TRBD2 on 5 matching bases. The CDR3 totals 14 residues. Germline assignment: CDR1 SGHVS and CDR2 FQNEAQ. V lost 3 bases to trimming and J lost 4 bases, with 12 bases between them. CDR3 sequence: CASSLSGPTETQYF. The CDR3 nucleotides are TGTGCCAGCAGCTTGAGCGGACCCACAGAGACCCAGTACTTC.

This chain's CDR3 is CASSQDFGVPYNEQFF. The CDR3 nucleotides are TGTGCCAGCAGCCAGGATTTCGGAGTACCCTACAATGAGCAGTTCTTC. The chain employs TRBV4-2 and TRBJ2-1; D uncertain. This CDR3 has 16 residues. V lost 3 bases and J lost 2, with 14 bases in between. Germline loops: CDR1 LGHNA, CDR2 YNFKEQ.

The gene calls are TRBV9 and TRBJ2-1, with D hard to call. The CDR3 extends over 15 amino acids. V was trimmed by 0 bases and J by 0 bases, leaving 7 bases between them. Per the germline V gene, CDR1 is SGDLS and CDR2 is YYNGEE. The CDR3 loop is CASSVGTDSYNEQFF. CDR3 nucleotide sequence: TGTGCCAGCAGCGTAGGAACAGACTCCTACAATGAGCAGTTCTTC.

The chain carries TRBV7-2 and TRBJ2-7; 7 bases map to TRBD1. Germline V gene sequence: CDR1 SGHTA, CDR2 FQGNSA. The CDR3 totals 14 residues. V was pared by 5 bases and J by 2 bases, with 6 bases of the junction left unmatched. Here the CDR3 DNA reads TGTGCCAGCAGCCCGCGGACAGGACCCTACGAGCAGTACTTC. As protein: CASSPRTGPYEQYF.

The V gene is TRBV5-6, the J gene TRBJ1-1; 9 bases map to TRBD1. With V trimmed by 3 bases and J by 4 bases, 1 base remained unmatched. Germline V gene lookup returns CDR1 SGHDT and CDR2 YYEEEE. The CDR3 spans 13 residues. CDR3 in amino acids: CASSSTGGTEAFF. As DNA, the CDR3 is TGTGCCAGCAGCTCGACAGGGGGCACTGAAGCTTTCTTT.

V gene TRBV19 combines with J gene TRBJ2-1, with TRBD2 matching over 7 bases. Germline V lookup: CDR1 LNHDA, CDR2 SQIVND (reference sequence). V gave up 5 bases and J gave up 10 bases; unmatched junction bases: 8. This CDR3 spans 13 amino acids. The CDR3 here is CASSARAGWEQFF. The CDR3 DNA follows: TGTGCCAGTAGTGCACGAGCGGGATGGGAGCAGTTCTTC. The complete variable domain, with remaining parts taken from reference TRBV19 and TRBJ2-1, reads DGGITQSPKYLFRKEGQNVTLSCEQNLNHDAMYWYRQDPGQGLRLIYYSQIVNDFQKGDIAEGYSVSREKKESFPLTVTSAQKNPTAFYLCASSARAGWEQFFGPGTRLTVL.

The V gene is TRBV28, the J gene TRBJ2-1, with D perhaps matching TRBD1 (6 bases). The V end lost 4 bases, the J end lost 8 bases, and 12 bases lay between the germline ends. Germline V gene data show CDR1 as MDHEN and CDR2 as SYDVKM. The CDR3 is 13 amino acids. CDR3 DNA sequence: TGTGCCAGCAGTTATCAGGGGCGGGATGAGCAGTTCTTC. Residues: CASSYQGRDEQFF.

This sequence joins TRBV18 and TRBJ1-5; D perhaps matches TRBD1 (6 bases). The CDR3 sequence is 14 residues long. Trimming removed 6 bases from V and 6 bases from J, with 15 bases in between. Looked up from germline, CDR1 is KGHSH and CDR2 is LQKENI. CDR3 protein: CASSPEQGAQPQHF. Here the CDR3 DNA reads TGTGCCAGCTCTCCCGAACAGGGAGCTCAGCCCCAGCATTTT.

The J gene is TRBJ2-7, the V gene TRBV4-2, with D unclear. V lost 0 bases, J lost 3 bases, and 18 bases lay in between. CDR3 length: 17 amino acids. The germline CDR1 and CDR2 sequences are LGHNA and YNFKEQ. CDR3 protein: CASSQEFIIGPLYEQYF. The CDR3 bases are TGTGCCAGCAGCCAAGAGTTTATAATTGGGCCGCTCTACGAGCAGTACTTC.

The rearrangement joins TRBV7-2 to TRBJ2-7; 10 positions agree with TRBD2. The germline gives CDR1 SGHTA, CDR2 FQGNSA. The CDR3 totals 15 residues. J gave up 3 bases and V 5 bases, and 7 bases lay outside the gene matches. CDR3 DNA sequence: TGTGCCAGCAGCCCCTCTAGCGGGAGTAACTACGAGCAGTACTTC. Its translation is CASSPSSGSNYEQYF.

The V gene is TRBV6-5, the J gene TRBJ2-5; maybe TRBD1 (6 bases). V lost 5 bases, J lost 1 base, and 11 bases lay in between. Germline V gene data show CDR1 as MNHEY and CDR2 as SVGAGI. The CDR3 has 14 amino acids. CDR3 loop: CASSATRGQETQYF. CDR3 DNA sequence: TGTGCCAGCAGTGCGACCAGGGGCCAAGAGACCCAGTACTTC.